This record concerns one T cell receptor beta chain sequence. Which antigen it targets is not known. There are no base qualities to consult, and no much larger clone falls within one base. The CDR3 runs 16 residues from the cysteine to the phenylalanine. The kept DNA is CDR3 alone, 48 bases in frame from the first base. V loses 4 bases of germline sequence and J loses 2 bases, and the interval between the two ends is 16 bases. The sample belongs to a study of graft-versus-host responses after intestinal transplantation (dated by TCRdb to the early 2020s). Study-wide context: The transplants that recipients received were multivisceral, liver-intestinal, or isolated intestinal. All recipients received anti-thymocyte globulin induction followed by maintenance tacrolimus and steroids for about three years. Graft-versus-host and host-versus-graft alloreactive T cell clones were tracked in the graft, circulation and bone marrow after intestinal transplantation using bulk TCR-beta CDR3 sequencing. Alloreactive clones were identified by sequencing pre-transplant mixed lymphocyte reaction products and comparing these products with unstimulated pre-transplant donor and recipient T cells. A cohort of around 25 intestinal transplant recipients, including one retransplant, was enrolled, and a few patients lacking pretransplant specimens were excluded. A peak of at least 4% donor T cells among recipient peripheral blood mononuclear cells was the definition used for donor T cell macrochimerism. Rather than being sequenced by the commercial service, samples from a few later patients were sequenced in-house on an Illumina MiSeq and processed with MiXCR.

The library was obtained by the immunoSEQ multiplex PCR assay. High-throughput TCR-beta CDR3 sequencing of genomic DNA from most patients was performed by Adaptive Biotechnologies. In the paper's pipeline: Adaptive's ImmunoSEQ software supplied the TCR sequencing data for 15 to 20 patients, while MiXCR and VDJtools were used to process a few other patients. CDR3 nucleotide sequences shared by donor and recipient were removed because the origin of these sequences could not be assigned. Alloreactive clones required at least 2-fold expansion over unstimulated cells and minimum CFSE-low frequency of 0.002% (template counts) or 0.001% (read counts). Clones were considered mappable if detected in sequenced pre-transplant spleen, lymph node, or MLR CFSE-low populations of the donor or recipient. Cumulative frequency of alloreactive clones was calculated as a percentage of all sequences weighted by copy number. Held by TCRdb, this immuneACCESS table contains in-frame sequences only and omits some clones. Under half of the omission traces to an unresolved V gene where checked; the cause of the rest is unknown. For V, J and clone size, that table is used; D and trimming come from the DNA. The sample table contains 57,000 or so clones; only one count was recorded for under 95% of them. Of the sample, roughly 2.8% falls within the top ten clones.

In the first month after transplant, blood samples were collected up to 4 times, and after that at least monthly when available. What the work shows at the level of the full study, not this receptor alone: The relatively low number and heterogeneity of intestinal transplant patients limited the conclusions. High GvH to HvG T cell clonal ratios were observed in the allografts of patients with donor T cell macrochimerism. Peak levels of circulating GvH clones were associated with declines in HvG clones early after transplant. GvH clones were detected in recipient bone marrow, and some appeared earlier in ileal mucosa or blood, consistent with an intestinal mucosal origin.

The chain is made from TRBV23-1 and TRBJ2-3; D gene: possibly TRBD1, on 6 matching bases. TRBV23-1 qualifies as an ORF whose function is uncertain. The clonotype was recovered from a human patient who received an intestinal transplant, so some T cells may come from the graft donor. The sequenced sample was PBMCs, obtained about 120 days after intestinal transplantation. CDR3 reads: CASSPGVGYYTDTQYF. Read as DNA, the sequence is TGCGCCAGCAGTCCAGGGGTGGGCTACTACACAGATACGCAGTATTTT.